This T cell receptor (beta chain) was identified during a study of kidney transplant recipient with SARS-CoV-2 infection. Using its own MiXCR run on the reads, TCRdb lists one record per CDR3 protein. The sample carries under 250,000 distinct CDR3 sequences, about 30% recorded once. Trimming took 6 bases from V and 2 from J, leaving 14 bases between them. The CDR3 runs 14 residues. From germline, CDR1 is DFQATT and CDR2 SNEGSKA (reference sequence). This clonotype has only a few counts. The source of this sequence is a male patient aged 25 to 39 who had COVID-19 and was a kidney transplant recipient. Some T cells may be graft donor cells. The source was a blood sample, collected at baseline and between days 110 and 120 from a kidney transplant recipient. This sequence joins TRBV20-1 and TRBJ1-3; D unresolved. CDR3 residues: CSATTRTPGNTIYF. As DNA, the CDR3 is TGCAGTGCCACAACTCGAACCCCTGGAAACACCATATATTTT.